These T cell receptor beta chains were read from a single sample in a study of response to subunit inactivated influenza vaccine. TCRdb re-called the RT-PCR reads with MiXCR, one entry per CDR3 protein. Here the sample spans around 200,000 distinct CDR3 sequences, roughly an eighth being singletons. The source was CD8+ T cells sorted from PBMCs, collected 5 days after vaccination. The receptors originated from a man aged 50 to 60 who received an inactivated influenza vaccine. The CDR3 runs from the conserved cysteine through the conserved F or W. A D gene is named only where the DNA matches it firmly. Clone size is shown for a subset of rows, as once, few, many or a class of expanded clone.

CDR3nt,CDR3aa,abundance,d_gene,v_gene,j_gene
TGTGCCAGCAGCCCCGGGGCGGACCAGTTCTTC,CASSPGADQFF,-,-,TRBV7-2,TRBJ2-1
TGTGCCACCAGCAGAGATCGGGAGGGGTTCGGCGAGCAGTACTTC,CATSRDREGFGEQYF,few,TRBD2,TRBV15,TRBJ2-7
TGTGCCTGGAGTGGTGGGAGGGCCTTGGATGAGCAGTTCTTC,CAWSGGRALDEQFF,few,TRBD2,TRBV30,TRBJ2-1
TGCAGCGCCATACCGCGGGACAGAGGGAACACCGGGGAGCTGTTTTTT,CSAIPRDRGNTGELFF,few,-,TRBV29-1,TRBJ2-2
TGTGCCAGCAGCTTAGATATGGGCCCCTCCTACGAGCAGTACTTC,CASSLDMGPSYEQYF,many,-,TRBV11-2,TRBJ2-7
TGTGCCAGCAGCTTAGGAGGGGTAACCTACAATGAGCAGTTCTTC,CASSLGGVTYNEQFF,-,-,TRBV7-9,TRBJ2-1
TGTGCCAGCAGACCAGGGGGAGGCACTGAAGCTTTCTTT,CASRPGGGTEAFF,few,TRBD1,TRBV12-3/TRBV12-4,TRBJ1-1
TGTGCCAGCAGTGGTGGCAGCTCCTACGAGCAGTACTTC,CASSGGSSYEQYF,few,-,TRBV2,TRBJ2-7
TGTGCCAGCAGTCCCGGGACAGGGGGCCTCGAGCAGTACTTC,CASSPGTGGLEQYF,few,TRBD1,TRBV27,TRBJ2-7
TGTGCCAGCAGCTTGGGACAGGGGGCGCGCGCCGGGGAGCTGTTTTTT,CASSLGQGARAGELFF,-,TRBD1,TRBV5-6,TRBJ2-2
TGCGCCAGCAGCCCGGAATTGAGTAATGAAAAACTGTTTTTT,CASSPELSNEKLFF,many,-,TRBV4-1,TRBJ1-4
TGTGCCAGCAGCTTAAGTTCCAGGGGCAATGAGCAGTTCTTC,CASSLSSRGNEQFF,few,-,TRBV5-6,TRBJ2-1
TGTGCCAGCAGCTTCCCTAGACTAGCGGGAGATACGCAGTATTTT,CASSFPRLAGDTQYF,-,TRBD2,TRBV11-2,TRBJ2-3
TGTGCCAGCAGCAGGGGCTACACTGAAGCTTTCTTT,CASSRGYTEAFF,many,-,TRBV7-9,TRBJ1-1
TGTGCCAGCAGCTTAGGACCCCAGGGTCCTTACAATGAGCAGTTCTTC,CASSLGPQGPYNEQFF,few,-,TRBV11-2,TRBJ2-1
TGTGCCAGCAGCTTAGGGGTAGGCGGCGGGGAGCTGTTTTTT,CASSLGVGGGELFF,many,-,TRBV7-6,TRBJ2-2
TGCAGCGTTGAAGCGTCACAAAGGTCAGATACGCAGTATTTT,CSVEASQRSDTQYF,few,-,TRBV29-1,TRBJ2-3
TGTGCCAGCAGCTTATCAGGGAGCGGGGCCAACGTCCTGACTTTC,CASSLSGSGANVLTF,-,-,TRBV11-2,TRBJ2-6
TGTGCCAGCAGCCTATACAGGGGGAGTGGGGAGCTGTTTTTT,CASSLYRGSGELFF,few,TRBD1,TRBV27,TRBJ2-2
TGTGCCAGCGGGCCGGGGGCCTCCTACGAGCAGTACTTC,CASGPGASYEQYF,many,-,TRBV7-9,TRBJ2-7
TGTGCCAGCAGCTTAGACCCAAACACTGAAGCTTTCTTT,CASSLDPNTEAFF,few,-,TRBV7-8,TRBJ1-1
TGTGCCAGCAGCTTGGCCCCGGGTTTTAACACTGAAGCTTTCTTT,CASSLAPGFNTEAFF,-,-,TRBV5-5,TRBJ1-1
TGTGCCAGCAGCTGGGGGGAGACCCCAAATCAGCCCCAGCATTTT,CASSWGETPNQPQHF,-,-,TRBV7-9,TRBJ1-5
TGTGCCAGCAGCCTACTAATTAGCGTCAATGAGCAGTTCTTC,CASSLLISVNEQFF,-,-,TRBV3-1,TRBJ2-1
TGTGCCAGCAGTGGAAGTGGACTCTGGGGCTACGAGCAGTACTTC,CASSGSGLWGYEQYF,-,-,TRBV6-1,TRBJ2-7
TGTGCCAGCAGTGATACTAGCGGGGGGCTTACGGTCGCAGATACGCAGTATTTT,CASSDTSGGLTVADTQYF,-,TRBD2,TRBV12-3/TRBV12-4,TRBJ2-3
TGTGCCAGCAGCTCGATTCTCTTAGGGGGCACAGATACGCAGTATTTT,CASSSILLGGTDTQYF,few,-,TRBV11-2,TRBJ2-3
TGTGCCAGCAGCCAAGAAGGGATACAGCGGGCGAGTACAGATACGCAGTATTTT,CASSQEGIQRASTDTQYF,many,-,TRBV4-2,TRBJ2-3
TGCGCCAGCAGCTTTTGGACAGAGAACACTGAAGCTTTCTTT,CASSFWTENTEAFF,few,-,TRBV5-1,TRBJ1-1
TGCAGCGTTGAGGTGCGCTCAGCGGGGAACACCGGGGAGCTGTTTTTT,CSVEVRSAGNTGELFF,many,-,TRBV29-1,TRBJ2-2
TGTGCCAGCAGCCAAGGTGGCTCGGCCCGCTATGGCTACACCTTC,CASSQGGSARYGYTF,-,-,TRBV4-2,TRBJ1-2
TGTGCCAGCTCACCACTCCGGGAAGGCTCCTACGAGCAGTACTTC,CASSPLREGSYEQYF,few,-,TRBV18,TRBJ2-7
TGCGCCAGCAGCTTGGCGAGCGGGGGGACCGGTGAGCAGCTCTTC,CASSLASGGTGEQLF,-,TRBD2,TRBV5-1,TRBJ2-1
TGTGCCAGCACCCCGGACAGGGGGCGCGGCTATGGCTACACCTTC,CASTPDRGRGYGYTF,many,TRBD1,TRBV28,TRBJ1-2
TGTGCCATCAGTGAGCTTGGGGAAACCTACGAGCAGTACTTC,CAISELGETYEQYF,few,-,TRBV10-3,TRBJ2-7
TGTGCCAGCAGTTACGGAGTGAATGAGCAGTTCTTC,CASSYGVNEQFF,many,-,TRBV6-5,TRBJ2-1
TGTGCCAGCATGGGGACAGCTAGCAATCAGCCCCAGCATTTT,CASMGTASNQPQHF,-,TRBD1,TRBV2,TRBJ1-5
TGTGCCAGCAGCGTAGGTGGTGGACTAGCTTCAGATACGCAGTATTTT,CASSVGGGLASDTQYF,-,TRBD2,TRBV9,TRBJ2-3
TGTGCCAGCAGTGATCGGGACAGTTACTACGAGCAGTACTTC,CASSDRDSYYEQYF,-,TRBD1,TRBV12-3/TRBV12-4,TRBJ2-7
TGTGCCAGCAGCCAAGATCTCCAGCCCGTGTACACTGAAGCTTTCTTT,CASSQDLQPVYTEAFF,-,-,TRBV3-1,TRBJ1-1
TGTGCCAGCAAAATTTTCACGGGGGAGCAGTTCTTC,CASKIFTGEQFF,-,-,TRBV19,TRBJ2-1
TGTGCCAGCAGCGTAGACGGGGTGGGCCAAGAGACCCAGTACTTC,CASSVDGVGQETQYF,-,-,TRBV9,TRBJ2-5
TGTGCCAGCAGACGCACAGGGGACGCGAACACTGAAGCTTTCTTT,CASRRTGDANTEAFF,-,TRBD1,TRBV2,TRBJ1-1
TGTGCCAGCAGCTTGACTAGCGGATTAGAAAACATTCAGTACTTC,CASSLTSGLENIQYF,-,TRBD2,TRBV6-2/TRBV6-3,TRBJ2-4
TGTGCCACCAGTACGGGGGGCACAGATACGCAGTATTTT,CATSTGGTDTQYF,few,-,TRBV24-1,TRBJ2-3
TGTGCCAGCGGCCTAGTTGTGGGCATTCGACCCGGCGCAGATACGCAGTATTTT,CASGLVVGIRPGADTQYF,few,-,TRBV27,TRBJ2-3
TGTGCCAGCAGTGCTCTGGGGGACAGGGATCAGCCCCAGCATTTT,CASSALGDRDQPQHF,-,TRBD1,TRBV2,TRBJ1-5
TGCGCCAGCAGTATAGACAGGGTGCCTGAAGCTTTCTTT,CASSIDRVPEAFF,-,TRBD1,TRBV5-1,TRBJ1-1
TGTGCCAGCAGCCCCCTGGACCAATACACAGATACGCAGTATTTT,CASSPLDQYTDTQYF,-,-,TRBV7-9,TRBJ2-3
TGCGCCGCCGGGCCAGGGGGCTTTCCCGGGGAGCTGTTTTTT,CAAGPGGFPGELFF,once,TRBD1,TRBV10-2,TRBJ2-2
TGCGCCAGCAGCACGGGGACGAGGCCCTATGGCTACACCTTC,CASSTGTRPYGYTF,few,-,TRBV5-1,TRBJ1-2
TGTGCCAGCAGCTCCCCCGGGACTATGGGCGGCCAGGAGACCCAGTACTTC,CASSSPGTMGGQETQYF,few,TRBD2,TRBV5-6,TRBJ2-5
TGTGCCAGCACAGGGGGCTCAGGCAAAAACATTCAGTACTTC,CASTGGSGKNIQYF,few,TRBD1,TRBV11-2,TRBJ2-4
TGCGCCAGCAGCCAAGTAGCGGGAGGATTTTGGAATGAGCAGTTCTTC,CASSQVAGGFWNEQFF,-,TRBD2,TRBV4-3,TRBJ2-1